Each of the 24 T cell receptor beta chains below was sequenced from the same sample in a study of preoperative IRX-2 immunotherapy in early breast cancer. Profiled with immunoSEQ multiplex PCR; TCRdb holds only in-frame clones, not every one. The sample lists roughly 93,000 clones; 75% to 90% were seen once. As to treatment: preoperative locoregional IRX-2 cytokine immunotherapy. Sequenced material: tumor tissue, taken after IRX-2 immunotherapy. The source is a human donor with breast cancer.

The chain recombines TRBV30 with TRBJ2-2; D uncertain. The CDR3 contains 14 residues. Germline CDR1 and CDR2: GTSNPN and SVGIG (reference sequence). Trimming pared 3 bases from V and 3 bases from J, leaving 11 bases between. The CDR3, as DNA: TGTGCCTGGAGGCCGCCCCGGGACACCGGGGAGCTGTTTTTT. Residues: CAWRPPRDTGELFF.

The V gene is TRBV29-1, the J gene TRBJ2-3; 7 positions match TRBD2. Germline values: CDR1 SQVTM, CDR2 ANQGSEA. The V and J ends lost 5 bases and 0 bases, in that order; junction bases with no gene match: 8. This CDR3 is built from 15 residues. In DNA, the CDR3 is TGCAGCGTTCGGGAGGACATCTCTAGCACAGATACGCAGTATTTT. Its protein is CSVREDISSTDTQYF.

V gene TRBV11-3 combines with J gene TRBJ2-2; no reliable D call. This CDR3 has 14 amino acids. Per the germline V gene, CDR1 is SGHNT and CDR2 is YENEEA. V shed 3 bases and J shed 4 bases, with 9 bases lying between them. The CDR3 reads CASSFLRTTGELFF. The CDR3, as DNA: TGTGCCAGCAGCTTCTTACGAACCACCGGGGAGCTGTTTTTT. Looking up the rest from reference TRBV11-3 and TRBJ2-2 gives the full variable domain: EAGVVQSPRYKIIEKKQPVAFWCNPISGHNTLYWYLQNLGQGPELLIRYENEEAVDDSQLPKDRFSAERLKGVDSTLKIQPAELGDSAVYLCASSFLRTTGELFFGEGSRLTVL.

The chain carries TRBV5-1 and TRBJ2-2; tentative D call: TRBD1 (5 bases). This CDR3 is built from 14 residues. The ends were cut back, 1 base at V and 4 bases at J, with 8 bases in the middle. CDR1 SGHRS and CDR2 YFSETQ come from the germline V gene. CDR3 DNA sequence: TGCGCCAGCAGCTTGTTAGGGGTCACCGGGGAGCTGTTTTTT. It yields the protein CASSLLGVTGELFF.

The table lists this clone with a few counts. The chain uses TRBV5-1 and TRBJ2-2, with D perhaps matching TRBD2 (5 bases). The CDR3 is made up of 15 amino acids. The V end lost 2 bases, the J end lost 0 bases, and 8 bases lay between the germline ends. Germline loops: CDR1 SGHRS, CDR2 YFSETQ. CDR3 sequence: CASSFGGSNTGELFF. The CDR3 nucleotides are TGCGCCAGCAGCTTCGGAGGATCGAACACCGGGGAGCTGTTTTTT. The full variable domain, completed using reference TRBV5-1 and TRBJ2-2, is KAGVTQTPRYLIKTRGQQVTLSCSPISGHRSVSWYQQTPGQGLQFLFEYFSETQRNKGNFPGRFSGRQFSNSRSEMNVSTLELGDSALYLCASSFGGSNTGELFFGEGSRLTVL.

The chain has TRBV18 and TRBJ2-1, with D perhaps TRBD1 (5 bases). Trimming stripped 5 bases from V and 4 bases from J, with 15 bases between. The CDR3 covers 15 residues. From germline, CDR1 is KGHSH and CDR2 LQKENI. The CDR3 sequence: CASSSRTPLYNEQFF. The CDR3 DNA is TGTGCCAGCTCATCCCGGACACCTCTTTACAATGAGCAGTTCTTC.

The rearrangement links TRBV30 to TRBJ1-3, with a possible D match to TRBD1 (6 bases). Germline V gene data show CDR1 as GTSNPN and CDR2 as SVGIG (reference sequence). The ends were cut back, 3 bases at V and 0 bases at J, with 9 bases in the middle. CDR3 size: 14 residues. This chain's CDR3 is CAWRYRDSGNTIYF. In nucleotides, the CDR3 is TGTGCCTGGAGATACAGGGACTCTGGAAACACCATATATTTT. Filled out from reference TRBV30 and TRBJ1-3, the complete variable domain reads SQTIHQWPATLVQPVGSPLSLECTVEGTSNPNLYWYRQAAGRGLQLLFYSVGIGQISSEVPQNLSASRPQDRQFILSSKKLLLSDSGFYLCAWRYRDSGNTIYFGEGSWLTVV.

This rearrangement joins TRBV30 to TRBJ1-5, with a possible D match to TRBD1 (6 bases). CDR1 is GTSNPN, CDR2 SVGIG, per germline (reference sequence). The CDR3 has 13 amino acids. Written as DNA, the CDR3 is TGTGCTCTGAGACAGGCGAGCAATCAGCCCCAGCATTTT. Its translation: CALRQASNQPQHF.

This sequence joins TRBV9 and TRBJ1-3; 11 bases line up with TRBD1. The ends lost 6 bases at V and 6 bases at J; junction bases unmatched: 8. CDR3 size: 15 residues. Germline CDR1 and CDR2: SGDLS and YYNGEE. Here the CDR3 reads CASTRTGGVENTIYF. CDR3 DNA sequence: TGTGCCAGCACCAGGACAGGGGGCGTCGAAAACACCATATATTTT.

This chain connects TRBV10-2 to TRBJ1-1, with D uncertain. This CDR3 has 13 amino acids. Deletions cut 3 bases from V and 4 bases from J, with 9 bases between. Germline V gives CDR1 WSHSY, CDR2 SAAADI. CDR3 protein: CASSDSTPTEAFF. CDR3 in DNA: TGCGCCAGCAGTGACTCGACCCCCACTGAAGCTTTCTTT.

The V gene is TRBV7-8, the J gene TRBJ2-2; D possibly corresponds to TRBD1 (6 bases). Trimming took 8 bases from V and 4 from J, leaving 14 bases between them. The CDR3 runs 14 residues. CDR1 and CDR2 from the germline V gene are SGHVS and FQNEAQ. CDR3 region: CASRASRGTGELFF. The CDR3 coding sequence is TGTGCCAGCCGAGCTAGCAGGGGCACCGGGGAGCTGTTTTTT.

J is TRBJ1-2 and V is TRBV22-1. TRBV22-1 is tagged as a pseudogene. The CDR3 consists of 14 residues. CDR3 loop: CASSLEVGSLGYTF. As DNA, the CDR3 is TGTGCCAGCAGTTTGGAGGTCGGGTCGTTGGGCTACACCTTC.

This clone showed up just a few times. V gene TRBV6-8 combines with J gene TRBJ1-2; D gene uncertain. CDR3 length: 12 residues. V dropped 4 bases and J dropped 4 bases, with 7 bases sitting between them. Germline V gene data show CDR1 as MNHGY and CDR2 as SAAAGT. CDR3 bases: TGTGCCAGCAGTTTTCGGGGCTATGGCTACACCTTC. The encoded protein is CASSFRGYGYTF.

V gene TRBV19 combines with J gene TRBJ1-5; the D gene is possibly TRBD1 (5 bases). V was trimmed by 1 base and J by 4 bases, leaving 8 bases between them. CDR1 is LNHDA, CDR2 SQIVND, per germline (reference sequence). This CDR3 region has 14 residues. In nucleotides, the CDR3 is TGTGCCAGTAGTATAGCGCAGGGTAATCAGCCCCAGCATTTT. This sequence encodes CASSIAQGNQPQHF.

V and J are TRBV15 and TRBJ1-5, with TRBD1 matching 12 bases. J gave up 7 bases and V 3 bases, and 4 bases lay outside the gene matches. Germline-derived CDR1 and CDR2 are LNHNV and YYDKDF (reference sequence). The CDR3 has 15 residues. The CDR3 here is CATSRGTGGQQPQHF. CDR3 in DNA: TGTGCCACCAGCAGGGGGACAGGGGGCCAACAGCCCCAGCATTTT. Looking up the rest from reference TRBV15 and TRBJ1-5 gives the full variable domain: DAMVIQNPRYQVTQFGKPVTLSCSQTLNHNVMYWYQQKSSQAPKLLFHYYDKDFNNEADTPDNFQSRRPNTSFCFLDIRSPGLGDTAMYLCATSRGTGGQQPQHFGDGTRLSIL.

The chain employs TRBV28 and TRBJ2-7, with 8 positions matching TRBD1. Losses at the gene ends were 3 bases for V and 2 bases for J; bases not matched to a gene: 6. The CDR3 length is 15 residues. Germline assignment: CDR1 MDHEN and CDR2 SYDVKM. CDR3 sequence (DNA): TGTGCCAGCAGTTTGATTGGGACAGGCACCTACGAGCAGTACTTC. Translating gives CASSLIGTGTYEQYF.

The V call is TRBV14, the J call TRBJ1-2, with unresolved D. Germline CDR1 reads SGHDN; CDR2 reads FVKESK. This CDR3 contains 15 residues. V was pared by 5 bases and J by 2 bases, with 15 bases between. The CDR3 DNA sequence: TGTGCCAGCAGCGCAATGACGGGAGCCAACTATGGCTACACCTTC. Protein product: CASSAMTGANYGYTF.

V and J are TRBV1 and TRBJ2-5; the D call TRBD1 from the table was never checked on the DNA. TRBV1 is deemed a pseudogene. The CDR3 extends over 14 amino acids. CDR3 in amino acids: CASSQDRGQETQYF. CDR3 sequence (DNA): TGCGCCAGCAGCCAAGACAGGGGGCAAGAGACCCAGTACTTC.

This chain joins TRBV11-3 and TRBJ2-3; 14 bases fit TRBD2. The length of the CDR3 is 16 residues. Germline assignment: CDR1 SGHNT and CDR2 YENEEA. Losses at the gene ends were 3 bases for V and 4 bases for J; bases not matched to a gene: 3. CDR3 protein: CASSLTSGGASDTQYF. CDR3 in DNA: TGTGCCAGCAGCTTGACTAGCGGGGGGGCGTCAGATACGCAGTATTTT.

The CDR3 nucleotides are TGTGCCAGCAGTTCACAGGGTCTGAACACTGAAGCTTTCTTT. Amino acid sequence: CASSSQGLNTEAFF. The chain carries TRBV6-8 and TRBJ1-1; weak D call: TRBD1 (6 bases). The CDR3 is 14 residues long. CDR1 and CDR2 (germline): MNHGY, SAAAGT. V lost 4 bases and J 0 bases, leaving 9 bases between the germline ends.

J is TRBJ1-4 and V is TRBV15; D not certain. The CDR3 runs to 14 residues. V was cut by 5 bases and J by 3 bases, with 10 bases left in between. Germline-derived CDR1 and CDR2 are LNHNV and YYDKDF (reference sequence). The CDR3 here is CATSPAGANEKLFF. For the CDR3, the DNA is TGTGCCACCAGCCCAGCGGGAGCTAATGAAAAACTGTTTTTT.

This clone was observed once. The rearrangement joins TRBV29-1 to TRBJ1-1; the D gene is possibly TRBD1 (6 bases). The germline CDR1 and CDR2 sequences are SQVTM and ANQGSEA. CDR3 length equals 14 residues. In nucleotides, the CDR3 is TGCAGTGCCTTCCGGGGGCAGGGATGGGGTGAAGCTTTCTTT. Translated: CSAFRGQGWGEAFF.

CDR3: CASSRTYQGSSTEAFF. The DNA of the CDR3 is TGTGCCAGCAGCCGAACGTATCAGGGCTCTAGCACTGAAGCTTTCTTT. The J gene is TRBJ1-1, the V gene TRBV7-4; maybe TRBD1 (5 bases). The germline V gene encodes CDR1 SGHVT and CDR2 SQSDAQ. The V and J ends lost 5 bases and 4 bases respectively, with 20 bases between them. The CDR3 has 16 amino acids.

The V call is TRBV11-3, the J call TRBJ2-3; no definite D call. The CDR3 runs to 16 residues. Between the trimmed V and J ends, which lost 0 bases and 1 base, there was a span of 11 bases. Germline V gives CDR1 SGHNT, CDR2 YENEEA. CDR3 protein: CASSLEMVRGTDTQYF. The CDR3 coding sequence is TGTGCCAGCAGCTTAGAAATGGTTCGCGGCACAGATACGCAGTATTTT.